These T cell receptor beta chains were read from a single sample in a study of T-cell memory formation after mild COVID-19. From the 5' RACE reads, TCRdb called clonotypes with MiXCR, one entry per CDR3 protein. The sample yields under 250,000 distinct CDR3 sequences, over 8.5% seen once. Sample: PBMCs or a T cell subset sorted from them (not recorded which). These receptors all stem from a young man who had mild COVID-19 (a few samples of this study predate the infection). Cell type and time point are not known. The CDR3 runs from the conserved cysteine through the conserved F or W. A D gene is named only where the DNA matches it firmly. Size is omitted from some rows. Given values are once, few, many or a class for expanded clones.

CDR3nt | CDR3aa | j_gene | d_gene | abundance | v_gene
TGTGCCAGCAGGGGACAGGGGAAGGAGACCCAGTACTTC | CASRGQGKETQYF | TRBJ2-5 | TRBD1 | few | TRBV6-2/TRBV6-3
TGTGCCAGCAGTACCGCCTACAGGGTCTACGAGCAGTACTTC | CASSTAYRVYEQYF | TRBJ2-7 | . | . | TRBV6-2/TRBV6-3
TGTGCCAGCAGCTCTGCGGCAAGCTCCTACAATGAGCAGTTCTTC | CASSSAASSYNEQFF | TRBJ2-1 | . | few | TRBV7-3
TGTGCCAGCAGGAGACCTTCAGTGATGGATACGCAGTATTTT | CASRRPSVMDTQYF | TRBJ2-3 | . | few | TRBV6-5
TGTGCCAGCAGTCCCCCTTTTTGGGAGACCCAGTACTTC | CASSPPFWETQYF | TRBJ2-5 | . | few | TRBV5-5
TGCAGCGTTGAAGGCCTAGAGGTAGGGTTGGATACGCAGTATTTT | CSVEGLEVGLDTQYF | TRBJ2-3 | . | few | TRBV29-1
TGTGCCAGCAGACTAGCCCCAGACGACACCGGGGAGCTGTTTTTT | CASRLAPDDTGELFF | TRBJ2-2 | . | . | TRBV6-5
TGTGCCAGCAGTTACTCTCTGGGGGCCCCACTCACCGGGGAGCTGTTTTTT | CASSYSLGAPLTGELFF | TRBJ2-2 | . | . | TRBV6-2/TRBV6-3
TGCGCCAGCAGATTAGCCGCCAAAAACATTCAGTACTTC | CASRLAAKNIQYF | TRBJ2-4 | . | . | TRBV5-1
TGTGCCAGCAGCAAAATTTTGGCTAGCCACACAGATACGCAGTATTTT | CASSKILASHTDTQYF | TRBJ2-3 | . | . | TRBV21-1
TGTGCCAGCAGTCCCCTGGAGGGGGAGGCGAACACTGAAGCTTTCTTT | CASSPLEGEANTEAFF | TRBJ1-1 | . | . | TRBV28
TGTGCCAGCAGCTTCTTCTTGGGGGATCGGAGAACAGATACGCAGTATTTT | CASSFFLGDRRTDTQYF | TRBJ2-3 | . | few | TRBV5-4
TGTGCCTGGAATTCAGGGGGAACCGGGGAGCTGTTTTTT | CAWNSGGTGELFF | TRBJ2-2 | TRBD1 | few | TRBV30
TGTGCCGGGGGCCGACTAGGCCCGGGGGAGACCCAGTACTTC | CAGGRLGPGETQYF | TRBJ2-5 | . | . | TRBV2
TGTGCCAGCAGCTTAGCGCGGGAGAGGGGAAGTAGTACAGATACGCAGTATTTT | CASSLARERGSSTDTQYF | TRBJ2-3 | TRBD2 | many | TRBV7-8
TGTGCCAGCAGTTACTCGGGGGGCGTCTATGGCTACACCTTC | CASSYSGGVYGYTF | TRBJ1-2 | . | . | TRBV6-5
TGCGCCAGCAGCCACGTGGGACCAGGAGTATACTATGGCTACACCTTC | CASSHVGPGVYYGYTF | TRBJ1-2 | . | . | TRBV4-1
TGTGCCAGCAGTTTAAGGACGGCTAGCGGCTCACCCCTCCACTTT | CASSLRTASGSPLHF | TRBJ1-6 | . | . | TRBV12-3/TRBV12-4
TGCGCCAGCAGCCTCAGGGGGGAAAGCTCCTACGAGCAGTACTTC | CASSLRGESSYEQYF | TRBJ2-7 | . | medium-sized | TRBV4-1
TGTGCCAGCACCCAGAACAGGAACATTCAGTACTTC | CASTQNRNIQYF | TRBJ2-4 | . | . | TRBV6-2/TRBV6-3
TGTGCCAGCAGCTTGGTCCGGGTGGAGGGCACTGAAGCTTTCTTT | CASSLVRVEGTEAFF | TRBJ1-1 | . | . | TRBV5-4
TGTGCCAGCAGCCAAGTGGTTGGAAACACCATATATTTT | CASSQVVGNTIYF | TRBJ1-3 | . | . | TRBV3-1
TGTGCCAGCAGCCACCGGATACAGGGGTCGTACAATGAGCAGTTCTTC | CASSHRIQGSYNEQFF | TRBJ2-1 | TRBD1 | many | TRBV6-5
TGTGCCAGCAGCTCGGGACCGCGATTCACCATTCAGTACTTC | CASSSGPRFTIQYF | TRBJ2-4 | . | . | TRBV27
TGTGCCAGCAGGTCAGGGGGCGCGCTATCATACGAGCAGTACTTC | CASRSGGALSYEQYF | TRBJ2-7 | TRBD1 | many | TRBV4-2
TGTGCCAGCAGTTTGGGCAGGGGCGGAGAGACCCAGTACTTC | CASSLGRGGETQYF | TRBJ2-5 | . | . | TRBV12-3/TRBV12-4
TGTGCCACCAGCAGTACTGGGGACAATTTCCAAGAGACCCAGTACTTC | CATSSTGDNFQETQYF | TRBJ2-5 | . | few | TRBV15
TGTGCCAGCAGCGTGCTAGCGGGGTCCGGGGAGCTGTTTTTT | CASSVLAGSGELFF | TRBJ2-2 | TRBD2 | . | TRBV9
TGCGCCAGCAGCCAAGAGCGATGGGGCGGTGGGGATGAGCAGTTCTTC | CASSQERWGGGDEQFF | TRBJ2-1 | . | . | TRBV4-3
TGCGCCAGCAGCCAAGAACCCCAGGACACAGATACGCAGTATTTT | CASSQEPQDTDTQYF | TRBJ2-3 | . | . | TRBV4-3
TGCGCCAGCAGCTTGGCCGGGGGGGCCGTAGATAAGCAGTATTTT | CASSLAGGAVDKQYF | TRBJ2-3 | TRBD2 | . | TRBV5-1
TGTGCCAGCAGTTTAGGGGCATCCTACTATGGCTACACCTTC | CASSLGASYYGYTF | TRBJ1-2 | . | . | TRBV12-3/TRBV12-4
TGTGCCAGCAGCCGAGCGAACGGCGGCTACACCTTC | CASSRANGGYTF | TRBJ1-2 | . | . | TRBV7-6
TGTGCCAGCAGTTACTCGGAGACCCAGTACTTC | CASSYSETQYF | TRBJ2-5 | . | many | TRBV6-6
TGCGCCAGCAGCCAAGGACAGGGTGGCTCACCCCTCCACTTT | CASSQGQGGSPLHF | TRBJ1-6 | TRBD1 | few | TRBV4-3
TGCGCCAGCAGCTCCACCCCGCCGACGAAAGAGAAGACCCAGTACTTC | CASSSTPPTKEKTQYF | TRBJ2-5 | . | . | TRBV5-1
TGTGCCACCACTTCAGCGGGACCGAACACTGAAGCTTTCTTT | CATTSAGPNTEAFF | TRBJ1-1 | . | many | TRBV6-2/TRBV6-3
TGCGCCAGCAGCCAAGTTTACCGGGATACGCAGTATTTT | CASSQVYRDTQYF | TRBJ2-3 | . | . | TRBV4-3
TGCGCCAGCAGCCCCTTCAGCGCGAACACCGGGGAGCTGTTTTTT | CASSPFSANTGELFF | TRBJ2-2 | . | . | TRBV5-1
TGTGCCTGGAGTGTCGTGGCCGGTTGGTACACCTTC | CAWSVVAGWYTF | TRBJ1-2 | . | once | TRBV30
TGTGCCAGCAGCTTAGTGTTGGGAGCCACAGATACGCAGTATTTT | CASSLVLGATDTQYF | TRBJ2-3 | . | many | TRBV7-2
TGTGCCAGCAGTTACTCGTATAGCCCTGGAAACACTGAAGCTTTCTTT | CASSYSYSPGNTEAFF | TRBJ1-1 | . | . | TRBV6-5
TGTGCCAGCAGCCAGAGGACAAAAAACATTCAGTACTTC | CASSQRTKNIQYF | TRBJ2-4 | . | few | TRBV6-5
TGCAGTGCTAGAGGGGTAGGGGGGTATCAGCCCCAGCATTTT | CSARGVGGYQPQHF | TRBJ1-5 | . | many | TRBV20-1
TGTGCCAGCTCACCTCCCGGGATGCGCTCCTACAATGAGCAGTTCTTC | CASSPPGMRSYNEQFF | TRBJ2-1 | . | few | TRBV18
TGTGCCAGCAGTTTAACGGGAGTGTTAGATACGCAGTATTTT | CASSLTGVLDTQYF | TRBJ2-3 | . | . | TRBV27
TGTGCCAGCAGCTTTGGCGGGGCCGGCAATGAGCAGTTCTTC | CASSFGGAGNEQFF | TRBJ2-1 | . | few | TRBV5-4
TGTGCCAGCAGAACAGGGAGGCGGGGGACCACAGATACGCAGTATTTT | CASRTGRRGTTDTQYF | TRBJ2-3 | . | few | TRBV28
TGTGCCAGCAGCCAACTAGCGGGGGCCAGCACCGGGGAGCTGTTTTTT | CASSQLAGASTGELFF | TRBJ2-2 | TRBD2 | few | TRBV4-2
TGTGCCAGCAGCGACCGGAGGGAGCGCGAGCAGTACTTC | CASSDRREREQYF | TRBJ2-7 | . | many | TRBV7-2
TGTGCCAGCAGTGCCTCGCCGGGACAGGGGAGTTCACCCCTCCACTTT | CASSASPGQGSSPLHF | TRBJ1-6 | TRBD1 | few | TRBV12-3/TRBV12-4
TGTGCCATCAGTGAGTCGAAGGGGGAAGAGACCCAGTACTTC | CAISESKGEETQYF | TRBJ2-5 | . | . | TRBV10-3
TGTGCCAGCAGGGTAACTAGCGGGGCAAGCACAGATACGCAGTATTTT | CASRVTSGASTDTQYF | TRBJ2-3 | TRBD2 | few | TRBV7-9
TGTGCCAGCAGCCCCGGGCTCGGGATCGACGAGCAGTTCTTC | CASSPGLGIDEQFF | TRBJ2-1 | . | . | TRBV7-2
TGTGCCAGCAGTTCCCTCGCCGAGCGGGGGCGGGAGACCCAGTACTTC | CASSSLAERGRETQYF | TRBJ2-5 | TRBD2 | few | TRBV6-2/TRBV6-3